Listed below are T cell receptor beta chains from one sample, sequenced in a study of blood T cell repertoires in COVID-19. Assay: immunoSEQ multiplex PCR; the TCRdb copy retains only in-frame clones and omits some. In the table there are about 190,000 clones, roughly 82% of which are singletons. Material: peripheral blood. The receptor source for this set is a woman aged 55-70 years with COVID-19, enrolled during active disease. Both conserved end residues are part of each CDR3. The D gene is left open where the match is weak. Size is omitted from some rows. Given values are once, few, many or a class for expanded clones.

D gene: TRBD1; clone size: few; J gene: TRBJ1-1; V gene: TRBV29-1; CDR3 protein: CSVGEQGTTEAFF; CDR3 DNA: TGCAGCGTTGGGGAACAGGGGACCACTGAAGCTTTCTTT
D gene: .; clone size: .; J gene: TRBJ1-5; V gene: TRBV7-9; CDR3 protein: CASSRDSNQPQHF; CDR3 DNA: TGTGCCAGCAGCCGAGATAGCAATCAGCCCCAGCATTTT
D gene: .; clone size: .; J gene: TRBJ2-1; V gene: TRBV3-1/TRBV3-2; CDR3 protein: CASSQDSCRAYNEQFF; CDR3 DNA: TGTGCCAGCAGCCAAGATTCGTGCAGGGCCTACAATGAGCAGTTCTTC
D gene: TRBD1; clone size: .; J gene: TRBJ1-3; V gene: TRBV5-1; CDR3 protein: CASSLRPGQGTGNTIYF; CDR3 DNA: TGCGCCAGCAGCTTAAGACCGGGACAGGGGACTGGAAACACCATATATTTT
D gene: TRBD1; clone size: .; J gene: TRBJ1-3; V gene: TRBV5-5; CDR3 protein: CASSWELTGPGNTIYF; CDR3 DNA: TGTGCCAGCAGCTGGGAGTTGACAGGGCCTGGAAACACCATATATTTT
D gene: TRBD2; clone size: .; J gene: TRBJ2-3; V gene: TRBV29-1; CDR3 protein: CSVKGAGGPPDTQYF; CDR3 DNA: TGCAGCGTTAAGGGGGCGGGAGGGCCCCCAGATACGCAGTATTTT
D gene: TRBD1; clone size: .; J gene: TRBJ1-4; V gene: TRBV9; CDR3 protein: CASSGGTGHATNEKLFF; CDR3 DNA: TGTGCCAGCAGCGGAGGGACAGGCCACGCAACTAATGAAAAACTGTTTTTT
D gene: TRBD1; clone size: .; J gene: TRBJ1-2; V gene: TRBV19; CDR3 protein: CASSDRDRVSAYTF; CDR3 DNA: TGTGCCAGTAGTGACCGGGACAGGGTATCCGCCTACACCTTC
D gene: TRBD2; clone size: .; J gene: TRBJ2-6; V gene: TRBV28; CDR3 protein: CASSLYLAGGLGSGANVLTF; CDR3 DNA: TGTGCCAGCAGTTTATATCTAGCGGGAGGGCTAGGCTCTGGGGCCAACGTCCTGACTTTC
D gene: .; clone size: .; J gene: TRBJ2-3; V gene: TRBV5-1; CDR3 protein: CASSLGGSPYTDTQYF; CDR3 DNA: TGCGCCAGCAGCTTGGGAGGCAGTCCTTACACAGATACGCAGTATTTT
D gene: .; clone size: .; J gene: TRBJ2-6; V gene: TRBV3-1/TRBV3-2; CDR3 protein: CASSQDRFGANVLTF; CDR3 DNA: TGTGCCAGCAGCCAAGATCGGTTTGGGGCCAACGTCCTGACTTTC
D gene: .; clone size: .; J gene: TRBJ1-1; V gene: TRBV27; CDR3 protein: CASKRTELNTEAFF; CDR3 DNA: TGTGCCAGCAAAAGGACAGAACTGAACACTGAAGCTTTCTTT
D gene: TRBD2; clone size: .; J gene: TRBJ2-3; V gene: TRBV5-1; CDR3 protein: CASSSGLAGGQSTDTQYF; CDR3 DNA: TGCGCCAGCAGCTCAGGACTAGCGGGGGGACAAAGCACAGATACGCAGTATTTT
D gene: .; clone size: .; J gene: TRBJ1-4; V gene: TRBV28; CDR3 protein: CASSRTATNEKLFF; CDR3 DNA: TGTGCCAGCAGCCGAACAGCAACTAATGAAAAACTGTTTTTT
D gene: .; clone size: few; J gene: TRBJ1-3; V gene: TRBV9; CDR3 protein: CASGRAGNTIYF; CDR3 DNA: TGTGCCAGCGGCAGGGCTGGAAACACCATATATTTT
D gene: TRBD1; clone size: .; J gene: TRBJ1-1; V gene: TRBV23-1; CDR3 protein: CASSQSGQGRLNTEAFF; CDR3 DNA: TGCGCCAGCAGTCAATCGGGACAGGGAAGGTTGAACACTGAAGCTTTCTTT
D gene: TRBD1; clone size: once; J gene: TRBJ1-5; V gene: TRBV2; CDR3 protein: CASSDGTAGNQPQHF; CDR3 DNA: TGTGCCAGCAGCGACGGGACAGCGGGTAATCAGCCCCAGCATTTT
D gene: TRBD2; clone size: few; J gene: TRBJ2-5; V gene: TRBV6-6; CDR3 protein: CASSLPPGLAGGRNFGVEETQYF; CDR3 DNA: TGTGCCAGCAGTCTTCCACCGGGACTAGCGGGGGGGCGGAATTTCGGAGTTGAGGAGACCCAGTACTTC
D gene: .; clone size: .; J gene: TRBJ1-5; V gene: TRBV5-3; CDR3 protein: CARKGDHSNQPQHF; CDR3 DNA: TGTGCCAGAAAGGGGGACCATAGCAATCAGCCCCAGCATTTT
D gene: TRBD1; clone size: .; J gene: TRBJ2-1; V gene: TRBV5-1; CDR3 protein: CASSLGSSRTGGNEQFF; CDR3 DNA: TGCGCCAGCAGCCTGGGATCCTCCCGGACAGGGGGAAATGAGCAGTTCTTC
D gene: .; clone size: .; J gene: TRBJ2-3; V gene: TRBV28; CDR3 protein: CASSLLGQIPDTQYF; CDR3 DNA: TGTGCCAGCAGTTTATTGGGGCAGATCCCAGATACGCAGTATTTT
D gene: TRBD1; clone size: .; J gene: TRBJ2-5; V gene: TRBV9; CDR3 protein: CASSTGQGFSETQYF; CDR3 DNA: TGTGCCAGCAGTACGGGACAGGGGTTTTCGGAGACCCAGTACTTC
D gene: .; clone size: .; J gene: TRBJ1-6; V gene: TRBV6-5; CDR3 protein: CASSPSSYNSPLHF; CDR3 DNA: TGTGCCAGCAGTCCCAGCTCCTATAATTCACCCCTCCACTTT
D gene: TRBD1; clone size: once; J gene: TRBJ1-2; V gene: TRBV27; CDR3 protein: CASSLVGQVSGYTF; CDR3 DNA: TGTGCCAGCAGTTTAGTGGGACAGGTCTCTGGCTACACCTTC
D gene: .; clone size: .; J gene: TRBJ2-5; V gene: TRBV2; CDR3 protein: CASSERDLQETQYF; CDR3 DNA: TGTGCCAGCAGTGAGAGGGACTTACAAGAGACCCAGTACTTC
D gene: .; clone size: .; J gene: TRBJ2-2; V gene: TRBV28; CDR3 protein: CATPGAGGTGELFF; CDR3 DNA: TGTGCCACCCCGGGGGCAGGGGGCACCGGGGAGCTGTTTTTT
D gene: TRBD1; clone size: .; J gene: TRBJ2-5; V gene: TRBV11-2; CDR3 protein: CASSLTGGVETQYF; CDR3 DNA: TGTGCCAGCAGCCTAACAGGGGGCGTGGAGACCCAGTACTTC
D gene: TRBD1; clone size: .; J gene: TRBJ2-1; V gene: TRBV9; CDR3 protein: CASSVEGGPYNEQFF; CDR3 DNA: TGTGCCAGCAGCGTAGAAGGGGGCCCCTACAATGAGCAGTTCTTC
D gene: TRBD1; clone size: .; J gene: TRBJ1-2; V gene: TRBV9; CDR3 protein: CASSVETGGDYGYTF; CDR3 DNA: TGTGCCAGCAGCGTAGAAACAGGGGGCGACTATGGCTACACCTTC
D gene: .; clone size: .; J gene: TRBJ1-1; V gene: TRBV14; CDR3 protein: CASSQVRNTEAFF; CDR3 DNA: TGTGCCAGCAGCCAAGTCCGGAACACTGAAGCTTTCTTT
D gene: .; clone size: .; J gene: TRBJ1-1; V gene: TRBV7-2; CDR3 protein: CASSLINTEAFF; CDR3 DNA: TGTGCCAGCAGCCTTATTAACACTGAAGCTTTCTTT